Described below is a single TCR beta chain sequence and its context. Authors' analysis steps: Reference gene primer amplification gave nucleated cell count estimates. Generated by immunoSEQ multiplex PCR, the TCRdb table keeps only in-frame clones and is missing some. From that table come the V and J calls and clone size; the DNA was used to work out D and trimming. The sample consists of roughly 65,000 clones, over 60% of them appearing once. This entry is derived from a study of blood T cell repertoires in COVID-19. The V gene lost 2 bases and the J gene lost 7 bases, with 9 bases spanning the gap. Germline-derived CDR1 and CDR2 are MNHEY and SVGEGT. The CDR3 has 14 residues.

This chain connects TRBV6-2 or TRBV6-3 to TRBJ1-6, with a possible D match to TRBD1 (6 bases). Sequencing input: peripheral blood. This TCR derives from a human donor in a cohort sampled during active COVID-19. CDR3 sequence (DNA): TGTGCCAGCAGTTACCTCGGACAGAATTCACCCCTCCACTTT. Translated, it gives CASSYLGQNSPLHF.